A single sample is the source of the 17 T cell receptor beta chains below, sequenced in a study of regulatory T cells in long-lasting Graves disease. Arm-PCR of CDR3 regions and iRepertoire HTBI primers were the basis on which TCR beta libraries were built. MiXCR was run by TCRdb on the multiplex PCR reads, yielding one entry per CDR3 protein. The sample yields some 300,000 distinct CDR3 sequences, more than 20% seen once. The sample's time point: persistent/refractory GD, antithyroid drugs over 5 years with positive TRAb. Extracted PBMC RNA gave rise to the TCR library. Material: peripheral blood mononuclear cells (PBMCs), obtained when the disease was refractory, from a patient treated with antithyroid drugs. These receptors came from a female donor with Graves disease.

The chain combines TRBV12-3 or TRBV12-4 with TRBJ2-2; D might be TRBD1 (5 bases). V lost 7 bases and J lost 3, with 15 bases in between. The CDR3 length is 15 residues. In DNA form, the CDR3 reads TGTGCCAGCACTAAAGGGGCGTCTCACACCGGGGAGCTGTTTTTT. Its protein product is CASTKGASHTGELFF.

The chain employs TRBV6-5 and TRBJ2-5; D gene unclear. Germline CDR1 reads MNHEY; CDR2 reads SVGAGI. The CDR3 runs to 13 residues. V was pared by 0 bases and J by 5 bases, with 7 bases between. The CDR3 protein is CASSYSQWETQYF. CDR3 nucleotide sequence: TGTGCCAGCAGTTACTCGCAGTGGGAGACCCAGTACTTC.

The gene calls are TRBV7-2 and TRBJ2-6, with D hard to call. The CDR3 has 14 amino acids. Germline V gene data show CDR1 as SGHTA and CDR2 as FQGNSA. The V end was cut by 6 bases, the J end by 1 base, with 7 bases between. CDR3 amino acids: CASRTVSGANVLTF. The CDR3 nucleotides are TGTGCCAGCAGGACCGTATCTGGGGCCAACGTCCTGACTTTC.

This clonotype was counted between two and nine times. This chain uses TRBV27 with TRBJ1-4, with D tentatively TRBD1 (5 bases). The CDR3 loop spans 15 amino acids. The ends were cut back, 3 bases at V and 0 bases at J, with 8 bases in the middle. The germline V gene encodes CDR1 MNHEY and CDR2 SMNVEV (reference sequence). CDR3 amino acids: CASSFSRATNEKLFF. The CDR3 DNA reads TGTGCCAGCAGTTTTTCCAGGGCAACTAATGAAAAACTGTTTTTT.

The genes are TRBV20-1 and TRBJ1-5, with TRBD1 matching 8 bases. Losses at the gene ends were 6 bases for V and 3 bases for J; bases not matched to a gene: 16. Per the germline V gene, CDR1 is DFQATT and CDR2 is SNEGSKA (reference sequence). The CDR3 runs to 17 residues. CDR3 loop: CSATYIRQGIFNQPQHF. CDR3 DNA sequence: TGCAGTGCCACCTACATCCGACAGGGGATTTTCAATCAGCCCCAGCATTTT.

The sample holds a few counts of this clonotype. CDR3 residues: CASCVWDLDTGELFF. In nucleotides, the CDR3 is TGCGCCAGCTGCGTTTGGGATCTCGACACCGGGGAGCTGTTTTTT. The chain carries TRBV5-1 and TRBJ2-2; D is unresolved. This CDR3 contains 15 residues. V was trimmed by 7 bases and J by 3 bases, leaving 16 bases between them. Germline V lookup: CDR1 SGHRS, CDR2 YFSETQ.

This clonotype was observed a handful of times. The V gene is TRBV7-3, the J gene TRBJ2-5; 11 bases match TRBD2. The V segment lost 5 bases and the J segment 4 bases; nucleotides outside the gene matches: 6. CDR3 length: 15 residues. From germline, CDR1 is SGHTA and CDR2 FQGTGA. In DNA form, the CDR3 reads TGTGCCAGCAGCCCTATAGCGGGAGGGCGAGAGACCCAGTACTTC. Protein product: CASSPIAGGRETQYF.

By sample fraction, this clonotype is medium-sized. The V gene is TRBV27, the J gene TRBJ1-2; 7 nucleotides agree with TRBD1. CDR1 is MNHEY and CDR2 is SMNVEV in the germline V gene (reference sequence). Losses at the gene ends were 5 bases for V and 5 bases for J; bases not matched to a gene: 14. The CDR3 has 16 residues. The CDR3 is CASSARDRTFDYGYTF. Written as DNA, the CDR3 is TGTGCCAGCAGTGCAAGGGACAGAACATTCGATTATGGCTACACCTTC.

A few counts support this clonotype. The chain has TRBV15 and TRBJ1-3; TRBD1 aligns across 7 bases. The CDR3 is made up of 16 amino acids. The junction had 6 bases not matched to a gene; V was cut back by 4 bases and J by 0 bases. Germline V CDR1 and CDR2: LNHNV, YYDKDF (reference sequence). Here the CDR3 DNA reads TGTGCCACCAGCATAGATCGGGACAGCTCTGGAAACACCATATATTTT. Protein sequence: CATSIDRDSSGNTIYF.

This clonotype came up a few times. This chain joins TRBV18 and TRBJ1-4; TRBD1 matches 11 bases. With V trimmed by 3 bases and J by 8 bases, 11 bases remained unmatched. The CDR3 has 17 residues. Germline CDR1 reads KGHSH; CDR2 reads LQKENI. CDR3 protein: CASSPEIGQGASEKLFF. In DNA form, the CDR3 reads TGTGCCAGCTCACCCGAAATAGGACAGGGGGCCAGCGAAAAACTGTTTTTT.

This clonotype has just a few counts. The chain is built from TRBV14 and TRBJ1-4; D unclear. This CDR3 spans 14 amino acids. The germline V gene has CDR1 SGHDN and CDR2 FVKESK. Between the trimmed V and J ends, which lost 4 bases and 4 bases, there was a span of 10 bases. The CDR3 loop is CASSPDLYNEKLFF. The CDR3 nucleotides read TGTGCCAGCAGCCCGGACCTCTATAATGAAAAACTGTTTTTT.

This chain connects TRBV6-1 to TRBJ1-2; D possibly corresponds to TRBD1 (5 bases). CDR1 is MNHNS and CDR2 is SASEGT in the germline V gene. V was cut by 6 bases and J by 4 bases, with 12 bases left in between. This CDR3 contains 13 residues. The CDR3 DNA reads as TGTGCCAGCAGGGGTGACAGCCCCTATGGCTACACCTTC. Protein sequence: CASRGDSPYGYTF.

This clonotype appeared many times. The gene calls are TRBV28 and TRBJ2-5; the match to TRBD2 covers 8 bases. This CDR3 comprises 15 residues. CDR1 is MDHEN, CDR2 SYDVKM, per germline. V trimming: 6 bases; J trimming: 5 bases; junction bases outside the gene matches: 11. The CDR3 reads CASSPSGSSIETQYF. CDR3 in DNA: TGTGCCAGCAGCCCCAGCGGGAGTAGTATTGAGACCCAGTACTTC.

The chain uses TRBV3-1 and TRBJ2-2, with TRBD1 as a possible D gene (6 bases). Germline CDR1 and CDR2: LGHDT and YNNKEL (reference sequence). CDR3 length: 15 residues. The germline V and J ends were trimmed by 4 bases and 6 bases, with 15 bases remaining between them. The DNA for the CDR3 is TGTGCCAGCAGCCTAGGGACAATTGGAGCCGGGGAGCTGTTTTTT. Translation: CASSLGTIGAGELFF.

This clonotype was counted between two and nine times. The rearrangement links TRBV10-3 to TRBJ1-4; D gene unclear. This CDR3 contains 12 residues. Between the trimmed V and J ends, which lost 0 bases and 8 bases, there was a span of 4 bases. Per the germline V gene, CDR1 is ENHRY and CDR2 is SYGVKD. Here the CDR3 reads CAISESKEKLFF. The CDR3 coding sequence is TGTGCCATCAGTGAGTCCAAGGAAAAACTGTTTTTT.

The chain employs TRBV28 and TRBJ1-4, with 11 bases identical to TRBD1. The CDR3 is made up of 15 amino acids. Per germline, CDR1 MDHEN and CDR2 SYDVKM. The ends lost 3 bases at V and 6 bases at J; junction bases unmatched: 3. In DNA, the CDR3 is TGTGCCAGCAGTTTCACGGGACAGGGGGATGAAAAACTGTTTTTT. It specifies CASSFTGQGDEKLFF.

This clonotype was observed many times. CDR3 region: CASSFTRSNTEAFF. The CDR3 nucleotides are TGTGCCAGCAGTTTTACCAGGTCGAACACTGAAGCTTTCTTT. The chain is built from TRBV28 and TRBJ1-1; D not resolved. From germline, CDR1 is MDHEN and CDR2 SYDVKM. CDR3 size: 14 residues. Trimming took 3 bases from V and 1 from J, leaving 9 bases between them.